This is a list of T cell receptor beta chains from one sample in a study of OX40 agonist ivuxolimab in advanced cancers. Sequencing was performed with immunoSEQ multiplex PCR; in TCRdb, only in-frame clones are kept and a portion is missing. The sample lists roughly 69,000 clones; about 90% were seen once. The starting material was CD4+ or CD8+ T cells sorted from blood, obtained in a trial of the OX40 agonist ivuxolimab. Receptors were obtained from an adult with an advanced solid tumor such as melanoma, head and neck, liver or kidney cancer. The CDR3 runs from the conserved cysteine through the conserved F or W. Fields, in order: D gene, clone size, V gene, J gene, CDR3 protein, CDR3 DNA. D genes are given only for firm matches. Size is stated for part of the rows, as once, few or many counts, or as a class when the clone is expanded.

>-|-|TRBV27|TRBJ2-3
CASSPYVSTDTQYF
TGTGCCAGCAGTCCCTACGTGAGCACAGATACGCAGTATTTT
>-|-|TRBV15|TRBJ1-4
CATSRASVNEKLFF
TGTGCCACCAGCAGAGCATCAGTCAATGAAAAACTGTTTTTT
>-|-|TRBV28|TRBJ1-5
CASSFRVGQPQHF
TGTGCCAGCAGTTTCAGGGTAGGGCAGCCCCAGCATTTT
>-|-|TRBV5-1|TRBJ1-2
CASSLDGEPLGYTF
TGCGCCAGCAGCTTGGATGGCGAACCCCTTGGCTACACCTTC
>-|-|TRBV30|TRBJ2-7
CAWSVVRGAGEQYF
TGTGCCTGGAGTGTAGTTCGGGGGGCGGGTGAGCAGTACTTC
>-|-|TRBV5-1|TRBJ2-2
CASSPYPDTGELFF
TGCGCCAGCAGCCCCTATCCTGACACCGGGGAGCTGTTTTTT
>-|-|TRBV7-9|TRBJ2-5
CASSLRRETQYF
TGTGCCAGCAGCTTGAGGAGGGAGACCCAGTACTTC
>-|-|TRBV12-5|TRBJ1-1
CASGPDSGLSAFF
TGTGCTAGTGGTCCCGACTCGGGGTTGTCGGCTTTCTTT
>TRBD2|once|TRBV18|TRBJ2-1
CASSPLAGANEQFF
TGTGCCAGCTCACCACTAGCGGGAGCCAATGAGCAGTTCTTC
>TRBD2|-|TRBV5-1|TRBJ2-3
CASSLAQGGLADTQYF
TGCGCCAGCAGCTTGGCCCAGGGAGGGTTGGCAGATACGCAGTATTTT
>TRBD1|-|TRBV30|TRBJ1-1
CAWGDSLNTEAFF
TGTGCCTGGGGGGACAGTCTCAACACTGAAGCTTTCTTT
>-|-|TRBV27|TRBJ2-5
CASSFRPGPRETQYF
TGTGCCAGCAGTTTCCGGCCAGGTCCCCGAGAGACCCAGTACTTC
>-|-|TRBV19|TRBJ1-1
CASSMGVPAAEAFF
TGTGCCAGTAGTATGGGAGTACCGGCGGCTGAAGCTTTCTTT
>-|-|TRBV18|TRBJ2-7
CASSRVSGINYEQYF
TGTGCCAGCTCACGGGTCAGCGGAATAAACTACGAGCAGTACTTC
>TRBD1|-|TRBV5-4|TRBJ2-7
CASRKTGTDIYEQYF
TGTGCCAGCAGAAAGACCGGGACAGACATCTACGAGCAGTACTTC
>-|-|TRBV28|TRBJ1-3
CASSPVRKGSGNTIYF
TGTGCCAGCAGTCCAGTGCGCAAGGGGAGTGGAAACACCATATATTTT
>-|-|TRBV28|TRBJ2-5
CASRSAVQAQYF
TGTGCCAGCAGGTCAGCGGTGCAGGCCCAGTACTTC
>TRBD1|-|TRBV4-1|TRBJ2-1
CASSQADQGAFYEQFF
TGCGCCAGCAGCCAAGCCGATCAGGGGGCATTCTATGAGCAGTTCTTC
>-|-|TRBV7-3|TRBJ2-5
CASSLGGPETQYF
TGTGCCAGCAGCTTAGGGGGCCCGGAGACCCAGTACTTC
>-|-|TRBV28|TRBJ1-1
CASSRNDLILNTEAFF
TGTGCCAGCAGCCGAAACGACCTTATACTGAACACTGAAGCTTTCTTT
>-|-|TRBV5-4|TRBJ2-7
CASSLARGRPSYEQYF
TGTGCCAGCAGCCTTGCCCGGGGACGGCCGTCCTACGAGCAGTACTTC
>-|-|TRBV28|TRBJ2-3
CASRPRPGRLTTDTQYF
TGTGCCAGCAGACCTCGACCGGGCAGATTAACCACAGATACGCAGTATTTT
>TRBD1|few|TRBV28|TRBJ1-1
CASTVGQGNTEAFF
TGTGCCAGCACCGTCGGACAGGGGAACACTGAAGCTTTCTTT
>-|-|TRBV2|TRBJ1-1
CASSYSNRNTEAFF
TGTGCCAGCAGCTATTCCAACAGAAACACTGAAGCTTTCTTT
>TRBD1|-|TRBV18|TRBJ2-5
CASSARRDSQETQYF
TGTGCCAGCTCAGCAAGAAGGGACAGCCAAGAGACCCAGTACTTC
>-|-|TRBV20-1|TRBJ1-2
CSARGDYGYTF
TGCAGTGCTAGAGGGGACTATGGCTACACCTTC
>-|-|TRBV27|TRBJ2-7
CASSFFGAGGTYEQYF
TGTGCCAGCAGTTTTTTTGGGGCAGGAGGGACCTACGAGCAGTACTTC
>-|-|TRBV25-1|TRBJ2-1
CASSGSGDYNEQFF
TGTGCCAGCAGTGGTAGCGGAGATTACAATGAGCAGTTCTTC
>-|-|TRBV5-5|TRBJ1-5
CASSPGLFNQPQHF
TGTGCCAGCAGCCCCGGACTGTTCAATCAGCCCCAGCATTTT
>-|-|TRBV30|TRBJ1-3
CAWSVLRPGNTIYF
TGTGCCTGGAGTGTACTAAGGCCTGGAAACACCATATATTTT
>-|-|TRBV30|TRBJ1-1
CAWSPGVNTEAFF
TGTGCCTGGAGTCCCGGGGTCAACACTGAAGCTTTCTTT
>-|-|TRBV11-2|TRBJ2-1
CASSLDWLGGFEQFF
TGTGCCAGCAGCTTAGATTGGCTAGGTGGTTTTGAGCAGTTCTTC
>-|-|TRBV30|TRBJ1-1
CAWRDSRNTEAFF
TGTGCCTGGAGGGACTCACGGAACACTGAAGCTTTCTTT
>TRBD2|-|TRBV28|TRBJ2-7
CASSFAGLAGSSYEQYF
TGTGCCAGCAGTTTCGCAGGACTAGCGGGATCGTCCTACGAGCAGTACTTC